The present entry profiles one T cell receptor (beta chain) with its context. What it recognizes is unknown. The CDR3 consists of 16 residues. V was clipped by 5 bases and J by 5 bases; unmatched bases: 13. Per the germline V gene, CDR1 is SGHNT and CDR2 is YYREEE (reference sequence). This sample was included in a study of cytomegalovirus exposure and HLA in healthy donors. Study findings and constraints: Most subjects' HLA-A and HLA-B alleles were reportedly predicted from TCR beta sequences.

60 Vbeta and 13 Jbeta primers were used in PCR. Clones were sequenced by immunoSEQ multiplex PCR, and TCRdb holds only the in-frame ones, with some missing. This sample yields 77,000 or so clones, of which approximately 71% are seen a single time; more than 7% belongs to the top ten. The chain employs TRBV5-4 and TRBJ2-5; TRBD2 matches 9 bases. The TCR sequence derives from a woman in her forties in good health and CMV-seronegative. Sequencing input: PBMCs. CDR3 nucleotide sequence: TGTGCCAGCAGTAATGCTAGGCGGGGGGGCGATGAGACCCAGTACTTC. Amino acids: CASSNARRGGDETQYF.